This record looks at one T cell receptor (beta chain) sequence and its context. Germline V gene sequence: CDR1 MNHNY, CDR2 SVGAGI (reference sequence). V dropped 3 bases and J dropped 4 bases, with 11 bases sitting between them. CDR3 length equals 14 residues. Generated by immunoSEQ multiplex PCR, the TCRdb table keeps only in-frame clones and is missing some. In the table there are approximately 49,000 clones, 84% of which are singletons. The sample comes from a study of OX40 agonist ivuxolimab in advanced cancers. This chain uses TRBV6-6 with TRBJ2-3; D perhaps matches TRBD1 (6 bases). This receptor was identified in an adult with an advanced solid tumor such as melanoma, head and neck, liver or kidney cancer. Specimen: CD4+ or CD8+ T cells sorted from blood, collected in a trial of the OX40 agonist ivuxolimab. CDR3 protein: CASSYSQGSDTQYF. The CDR3 coding sequence is TGTGCCAGCAGTTATTCACAGGGTTCAGATACGCAGTATTTT.